A single TCR beta chain is shown here with its context. Its antigen is still unknown. Base qualities are missing; no much larger clone stands one base away. In the paper's terms, the time point label means: pre-treatment sample, taken before nivolumab and TIL therapy. Between late 2017 and 2020, a dual-center phase I trial enrolled adults who had stage 4 NSCLC. Samples came from a single-arm, open-label phase I trial of tumor-infiltrating lymphocyte therapy with nivolumab in advanced non-small cell lung cancer. Blood mononuclear cells from EDTA tubes were separated on a Ficoll gradient and snap-frozen as pellets, and DNA was extracted from the cells using a Qiagen mini-prep kit. This record belongs to a study of TIL therapy for anti-PD-1-resistant metastatic lung cancer (dated by TCRdb to about 2021). In the study overall: Tumors were harvested prior to any PD-1/PD-L1 blockade, after which nivolumab was administered to patients, and lymphodepletion, expanded TIL infusion and IL-2 were given to patients who progressed. Enrolled patients had a median age of roughly 54 years (range about 38-85) and a median tumor PD-L1 proportion score of approximately 6%. The cohort was composed predominantly of lung adenocarcinoma, with a few EGFR-mutant and two ALK-rearranged tumors included, and half of patients were identified as current or former smokers. Across the cohort, whole-exome sequencing showed a median non-synonymous tumor mutation burden of under 1.8 mutations per megabase. T cell receptor beta sequencing of tumor and peripheral blood was used to follow clonotypes across the tumor, the expanded TIL product and serial blood samples.

The immunoSEQ v3 hsTCRB kit was used to amplify TCR beta CDR3 regions from genomic DNA through bias-controlled multiplex PCR. An Illumina NextSeq 500 was used to sequence the TCR libraries, reaching roughly 1.8 million read pairs at survey level or roughly 5-6.5 million at deep level. As for the original processing: V, D and J genes were assigned, non-productive sequences were removed, and clonality was reported by immunoSEQ Analyzer software. Repertoires were compared by productive Simpson clonality and by the Morisita overlap index of productive TRB rearrangements between infused TIL and blood. For each clone in blood, the absolute clonotype count was estimated by multiplying the lymphocyte count by the CD3+ fraction and by the clone's productive frequency. Entries here come from immuneACCESS through TCRdb and include only in-frame sequences with V and J called. Some clones fail to appear in such tables; in the studies checked, an unresolved V gene covers under half of the shortfall, and the cause of the remainder is unknown. That table supplies the V and J calls and clone size; D and trimming were determined from the DNA. The sample profile shows about 32,000 clones; 74% of them were found once. The ten largest make up 2.5% to 3% of the sample.

Here is what the overall study found, with its caveats: Infused TIL clonotypes partially replaced the baseline peripheral repertoire then decayed over months, with no apparent association between persistence and response. The cohort was highly selected, with more treatment-naive, never-smoker and oncogene-addicted patients than typical, limiting generalizability. The study protocol defined all tumor marker inferences as exploratory.

Sequenced material: blood, taken at baseline. The clonotype comes from a woman aged 30-79 years with non-small cell lung cancer.

The CDR3 reads as follows: CASSLSRGLQPQHF. In nucleotides, the sequence is TGTGCCAGCAGCTTATCCAGGGGACTTCAGCCCCAGCATTTT. The chain is assembled from TRBV5-6 and TRBJ1-5, and perhaps TRBD1 as D gene, on 6 matching bases. The CDR3 starts with the cysteine, ends with the phenylalanine, and has 14 residues. Only CDR3 DNA is held: 42 bases, read in frame from base 1. From the germline V gene, CDR1 is SGHDT and CDR2 is YYEEEE. V lost 2 bases and J lost 6 bases; the stretch between them is 12 bases long.